This T cell receptor (beta chain) was found in a study of blood T cells in healthy people across ages. Turning to the study itself: Template-switching capture recovered about one barcoded beta molecule per two T cells.

Germline CDR1 SGHRS, CDR2 YFSETQ. The V end lost 4 bases, the J end lost 1 base, and 13 bases lay between the germline ends. This CDR3 has 15 amino acids. A second PCR of roughly 7 to 11 cycles used a sample-barcoded 5' primer and a J-beta primer mix. TCRdb re-called the 5' RACE reads with MiXCR, one entry per CDR3 protein. This sample has 350,000 to 450,000 distinct CDR3 sequences; about 49% occur once, and the top ten carry around 53%. The chain has TRBV5-1 and TRBJ2-3, with D perhaps matching TRBD2 (6 bases). The source of this sequence is a man aged 55 to 69 in good health. The sample consisted of blood. The DNA of the CDR3 is TGCGCCAGCAGCCCGGCCGCTAGCGGCACAGATACGCAGTATTTT. Translated: CASSPAASGTDTQYF.